Listed below are T cell receptor beta chains from one sample, sequenced in a study of T cell changes during pregnancy in multiple sclerosis. Profiled with immunoSEQ multiplex PCR; TCRdb holds only in-frame clones, not every one. This repertoire shows 89,000 or so clones, 90% to 95% found once; its top ten account for 3.5%. Sequenced here: PBMCs, sampled in the first trimester of pregnancy. The source of these receptors is a female donor in good health, serving as a control in a pregnancy study. Some clones in this sample may be carry-over from other donors' samples. CDR3s include the opening cysteine and the closing phenylalanine or tryptophan. The D gene is left open where the match is weak. A clone size is listed for some rows: how often the clone was seen (once, few, many), or a class if it is expanded.

TRBV11-3	-	14	-	TRBJ2-7	TGTGCCAGCAGCCCCGCCACCGGGATCTCCGAGCAGTACTTC	CASSPATGISEQYF
TRBV29-1	-	16	-	TRBJ1-2	TGCAGCGCCCTAACCTGGGTTAGGGGCCCTAGGGATGGCTACACCTTC	CSALTWVRGPRDGYTF
TRBV2	-	15	-	TRBJ2-1	TGTGCCAGCAACGTCTACAGTTTTTTCTACAATGAGCAGTTCTTC	CASNVYSFFYNEQFF
TRBV30	-	14	-	TRBJ1-2	TGTGCCTGGAGTCTAGGCAGGGTCTACTATGGCTACACCTTC	CAWSLGRVYYGYTF
TRBV28	once	16	-	TRBJ1-1	TGTGCCAGCAGTTTATCTACGGAGCCAGGGGCCACTGAAGCTTTCTTT	CASSLSTEPGATEAFF
TRBV4-1	-	16	-	TRBJ1-3	TGCGCCAGCAGCCAGATGGCAGGGGTCTCTGGAAACACCATATATTTT	CASSQMAGVSGNTIYF
TRBV15	-	12	-	TRBJ1-1	TGTGCCACCAGCAGAGATAGAGTTGAAGCTTTCTTT	CATSRDRVEAFF
TRBV5-1	-	15	-	TRBJ2-5	TGCGCCAGCAGCGTCACGGTGGCTAGAAAAGAGACCCAGTACTTC	CASSVTVARKETQYF
TRBV7-2	-	15	TRBD2	TRBJ2-5	TGTGCCAGCAGCCAACTAGCGGGAGGGCCAGAGACCCAGTACTTC	CASSQLAGGPETQYF
TRBV11-2	-	14	-	TRBJ2-7	TGTGCCAGCAGCTCAACCTCGGGGGGCTGGGAGCAGTACTTC	CASSSTSGGWEQYF
TRBV5-1	-	11	-	TRBJ1-2	TGCGCCAGCAGCCCGGGGGGTGGCTACACCTTC	CASSPGGGYTF
TRBV7-6	-	17	TRBD2	TRBJ2-3	TGTGCCAGCAGCTTAGATGGGACTAGCGGATTCACAGATACGCAGTATTTT	CASSLDGTSGFTDTQYF
TRBV11-2	few	15	-	TRBJ2-3	TGTGCCAGCAGCTTATCCCATACAGGGGCGGGGACGCAGTATTTT	CASSLSHTGAGTQYF
TRBV10-3	once	18	TRBD2	TRBJ2-5	TGTGCCATCAGTGTGGTGAGCGGGAGGGCCGGAGGAGTGGAGACCCAGTACTTC	CAISVVSGRAGGVETQYF
TRBV5-1	-	14	TRBD2	TRBJ2-3	TGCGCCAGCAGCTACTCGGGACTAGGAGATACGCAGTATTTT	CASSYSGLGDTQYF
TRBV10-3	once	15	TRBD1	TRBJ2-7	TGTGCCATCAGAGTGGGGGTAGGGACAGGGGACGAGCAGTACTTC	CAIRVGVGTGDEQYF
TRBV10-3	-	15	TRBD2	TRBJ2-7	TGTGCCATCAGGGCCGGAGCGGGGGGATTTGACGAGCAGTACTTC	CAIRAGAGGFDEQYF
TRBV29-1	-	13	-	TRBJ2-3	TGCAGCGTTGAAGACAAGCGGACAGATACGCAGTATTTT	CSVEDKRTDTQYF
TRBV28	-	15	TRBD1	TRBJ2-2	TGTGCCAGCACCAACAGACAGGGCGGCACCGGGGAGCTGTTTTTT	CASTNRQGGTGELFF
TRBV10-3	-	16	-	TRBJ1-1	TGTGCCATCAGGGGGAGTTCTATCGAGGTGAACACTGAAGCTTTCTTT	CAIRGSSIEVNTEAFF
TRBV5-1	-	16	TRBD2	TRBJ2-3	TGCGCCAGCAGCCTGACGCCTAGCGGGGTCACAGATACGCAGTATTTT	CASSLTPSGVTDTQYF
TRBV6-5	-	15	-	TRBJ1-1	TGTGCCAGCAGTTACTCTCCAGGTATGAACACTGAAGCTTTCTTT	CASSYSPGMNTEAFF
TRBV7-8	-	17	-	TRBJ2-7	TGTGCCAGCAGCTTAGTAGGGCCTAGCGCCGCGGCCTACGAGCAGTACTTC	CASSLVGPSAAAYEQYF
TRBV5-6	-	13	TRBD1	TRBJ2-1	TGTGCCAGCAGTCGGGACAGGGGCAATGAGCAGTTCTTC	CASSRDRGNEQFF
TRBV28	-	15	TRBD1	TRBJ1-2	TGTGCCAGCAGTTCCACCTCGACAGGGGCCTATGGCTACACCTTC	CASSSTSTGAYGYTF
TRBV19	-	15	TRBD1	TRBJ2-1	TGTGCCAGTAGTCTCACCGGGACAGGGAGCAATGAGCAGTTCTTC	CASSLTGTGSNEQFF
TRBV5-1	-	16	TRBD1	TRBJ2-5	TGCGCCAGCAGCTTGGCCAGAGACAGGGGGCTCGAGACCCAGTACTTC	CASSLARDRGLETQYF
TRBV5-6	-	15	-	TRBJ1-3	TGTGCCAGCAGCTTGGCCCCGACAGTTGGAAACACCATATATTTT	CASSLAPTVGNTIYF
TRBV9	-	14	-	TRBJ2-2	TGTGCCAGCAGCGCAAACAGAATCACCGGGGAGCTGTTTTTT	CASSANRITGELFF
TRBV7-9	-	13	-	TRBJ1-5	TGTGCCAGCAGCTTAGGAGGGAGCCAGCCCCAGCATTTT	CASSLGGSQPQHF
TRBV28	-	18	-	TRBJ2-3	TGTGCCAGCAGTTCCCCCGGCGGGGGACAACCTACCACAGATACGCAGTATTTT	CASSSPGGGQPTTDTQYF
TRBV28	-	13	-	TRBJ1-5	TGTGCCAGCAGTCCCGTCTCTAATCAGCCCCAGCATTTT	CASSPVSNQPQHF
TRBV27	-	15	TRBD2	TRBJ2-1	TGTGCCAGCAGTACCCGGACTAGCGGACACAATGAGCAGTTCTTC	CASSTRTSGHNEQFF
TRBV4-1	-	18	TRBD1	TRBJ2-1	TGCGCCAGCAGCGCGACAGGGGGAGCCGGCTACTCCTACAATGAGCAGTTCTTC	CASSATGGAGYSYNEQFF
TRBV11-2	-	17	TRBD2	TRBJ2-1	TGTGCCAGCAGCTTACCCGGGACTACCCGCCCTGGCAATGAGCAGTTCTTC	CASSLPGTTRPGNEQFF
TRBV10-3	-	16	TRBD1	TRBJ2-5	TGTGCCATCAGTGAGCCAACCGGGACAGGGCAAGAGACCCAGTACTTC	CAISEPTGTGQETQYF
TRBV5-1	-	15	TRBD2	TRBJ2-7	TGCGCCAGCAGCCCGGGACGGGCTAGCGGCTACGAGCAGTACTTC	CASSPGRASGYEQYF